What follows are 28 T cell receptor beta chains derived from one specimen sequenced in a study of blood T cells in healthy people across ages. A second PCR of about 6 to 12 cycles used a sample-barcoded 5' primer and a J-beta primer mix. TCRdb called the 5' RACE reads again in MiXCR, with one record for every CDR3 protein. The data contain about 580,000 distinct CDR3 sequences, roughly 48% of them singletons. Sample: blood. These receptors all stem from an older man in good health.

This clonotype was seen repeatedly, ten times or more. The chain couples TRBV6-6 to TRBJ2-1; 10 bases map to TRBD2. The J segment lost 7 bases and the V segment lost 6 bases, leaving 9 bases of the junction unmatched. Per the germline V gene, CDR1 is MNHNY and CDR2 is SVGAGI (reference sequence). The CDR3 consists of 15 residues. CDR3 in DNA: TGTGCCAGCAGCTCACTAGCGGGATCGGGGAATGAGCAGTTCTTC. Translated, it gives CASSSLAGSGNEQFF.

This sequence joins TRBV5-6 and TRBJ2-3; 10 bases are shared with TRBD1. The V segment lost 4 bases and the J segment 4 bases; nucleotides outside the gene matches: 3. The CDR3 spans 14 residues. Germline V gene lookup returns CDR1 SGHDT and CDR2 YYEEEE. The CDR3 spells CASSTGQGADTQYF. Here the CDR3 DNA reads TGTGCCAGCAGCACCGGACAGGGGGCAGATACGCAGTATTTT.

This clonotype was counted between two and nine times. The V call is TRBV4-1, the J call TRBJ2-5; 8 bases line up with TRBD1. Germline V CDR1 and CDR2: MGHRA, YSYEKL. The trim removed 0 bases at V and 2 bases at J, leaving 8 bases unmatched. The CDR3 spans 17 residues. CDR3 sequence reads: CASSQDLPGGLQETQYF. CDR3 sequence (DNA): TGCGCCAGCAGCCAAGATTTGCCAGGGGGCCTACAAGAGACCCAGTACTTC.

The chain couples TRBV18 to TRBJ2-7; 8 nucleotides line up with TRBD1. After removal of 2 bases from V and 7 bases from J, the junction contained 10 bases not matched to a gene. The CDR3 loop spans 15 amino acids. The germline V gene encodes CDR1 KGHSH and CDR2 LQKENI. In DNA, the CDR3 is TGTGCCAGCTCACCAAGACAGGGGTCCTACAATGAGCAGTACTTC. This translates into CASSPRQGSYNEQYF.

The table lists this clonotype with a few counts. This rearrangement joins TRBV20-1 to TRBJ2-4, with D unclear. In germline, CDR1 is DFQATT, CDR2 SNEGSKA (reference sequence). V lost 1 base to trimming and J lost 0 bases, with 13 bases between them. The CDR3 is 16 residues long. CDR3 DNA sequence: TGCAGTGCTAGAGGCCCGCTCGGGCTAGCCAAAAACATTCAGTACTTC. It codes for CSARGPLGLAKNIQYF.

This clonotype was counted many times. The V gene is TRBV6-5, the J gene TRBJ2-1, with 7 nucleotides matching TRBD1. After removal of 5 bases from V and 4 bases from J, the junction contained 17 bases not matched to a gene. Germline CDR1 MNHEY, CDR2 SVGAGI. The CDR3 has 18 residues. The CDR3 nucleotides read TGTGCCAGCAGTCTCATTAACCCAGGGGGTCTTTTATACAATGAGCAGTTCTTC. It specifies CASSLINPGGLLYNEQFF.

V usage is TRBV7-2 and J usage is TRBJ2-5; 8 nucleotides line up with TRBD2. With V trimmed by 5 bases and J by 6 bases, 11 bases remained unmatched. Germline V lookup: CDR1 SGHTA, CDR2 FQGNSA. The CDR3 contains 15 residues. The CDR3 loop reads CASSPQSAGEKTQYF. The DNA of the CDR3 is TGTGCCAGCAGCCCCCAGTCAGCGGGAGAGAAGACCCAGTACTTC.

CDR3 nucleotides: TGCGCCAGCAGCCAAGTTGTTCGGGAAGCCACAGATACGCAGTATTTT. Its translation: CASSQVVREATDTQYF. This chain links TRBV4-3 with TRBJ2-3, with TRBD2 as a possible D gene (5 bases). Trimming took 1 base from V and 2 from J, leaving 13 bases between them. CDR3 size: 16 residues. Germline V gene data show CDR1 as LGHNA and CDR2 as YSLEER.

This sequence joins TRBV29-1 and TRBJ2-7; D unclear. Looked up from germline, CDR1 is SQVTM and CDR2 is ANQGSEA. The V end was cut by 0 bases, the J end by 2 bases, with 8 bases between. This CDR3 comprises 13 residues. CDR3 in amino acids: CSVEDTVPYEQYF. CDR3 DNA: TGCAGCGTTGAAGATACGGTCCCCTACGAGCAGTACTTC.

This clonotype has a handful of counts. The chain combines TRBV7-2 with TRBJ2-3; D gene ambiguous. This CDR3 is 13 amino acids long. V lost 5 bases to trimming and J lost 4 bases, with 10 bases between them. Germline V gene lookup returns CDR1 SGHTA and CDR2 FQGNSA. CDR3 in amino acids: CASSLLDSDTQYF. Here the CDR3 DNA reads TGTGCCAGCAGCCTACTGGATTCAGATACGCAGTATTTT.

This clonotype was detected a few times. V gene TRBV4-2 combines with J gene TRBJ2-3; the match to TRBD2 covers 8 bases. V shed 3 bases and J 6 bases; nucleotides not matched to a gene: 17. This CDR3 contains 18 residues. CDR1 is LGHNA and CDR2 is YNFKEQ in the germline V gene. CDR3 sequence reads: CASSQTPLLAAQGDTQYF. For the CDR3, the DNA is TGTGCCAGCAGCCAGACCCCTTTACTAGCGGCCCAAGGGGATACGCAGTATTTT.

The J gene is TRBJ2-2, the V gene TRBV29-1, with 8 bases fitting TRBD2. The V segment lost 4 bases and the J segment 3 bases; nucleotides outside the gene matches: 4. Germline CDR1 is SQVTM and CDR2 is ANQGSEA. The CDR3 consists of 14 residues. This CDR3 reads CSVAQREYTGELFF. As DNA, the CDR3 is TGCAGCGTTGCCCAGCGGGAGTACACCGGGGAGCTGTTTTTT.

The chain joins TRBV25-1 to TRBJ2-1; tentatively, D is TRBD1 (5 bases). The CDR3 runs to 18 residues. V was cut by 1 base and J by 0 bases, with 16 bases left in between. Germline loops: CDR1 MGHDK, CDR2 SYGVNS. The CDR3 bases are TGTGCCAGCAGTGAATGGGGCTCACTAAGAAGCTCCTACAATGAGCAGTTCTTC. Amino acids: CASSEWGSLRSSYNEQFF.

The V gene is TRBV21-1, the J gene TRBJ1-2; the D call of TRBD1 is as the table states it, not checked on the DNA. TRBV21-1 is described as a pseudogene. CDR3 length: 15 amino acids. Here the CDR3 DNA reads TGTGCCAGCAGGTCCGGACAGGGGACGATTTACGGCTACACCTTC. The encoded protein is CASRSGQGTIYGYTF.

This rearrangement joins TRBV20-1 to TRBJ2-1; 7 bases align to TRBD1. V lost 7 bases, J lost 4 bases, and 13 bases stayed unmatched. The CDR3 covers 15 residues. Per the germline V gene, CDR1 is DFQATT and CDR2 is SNEGSKA (reference sequence). The CDR3 here is CSVLRGTVKYNEQFF. CDR3 sequence (DNA): TGCAGTGTACTAAGGGGGACAGTGAAATACAATGAGCAGTTCTTC.

The gene calls are TRBV20-1 and TRBJ1-2; D not certain. The germline CDR1 and CDR2 sequences are DFQATT and SNEGSKA (reference sequence). The CDR3 has 12 residues. With 3 bases removed from V and 6 bases from J, the gap between germline ends came to 11 bases. CDR3 DNA sequence: TGCAGTGCTAGCCCGACGAACCATGGCTACACCTTC. Protein product: CSASPTNHGYTF.

The rearrangement uses TRBV20-1 and TRBJ2-7, with a weak D call TRBD2 (6 bases). Trimming shortened V by 5 bases and J by 0 bases, and 14 bases separated the two germline ends. Germline V gene data show CDR1 as DFQATT and CDR2 as SNEGSKA (reference sequence). This CDR3 is 14 amino acids long. As DNA, the CDR3 is TGCAGTGCTCGCCCCGGGACTTTCTCCTACGAGCAGTACTTC. Its protein is CSARPGTFSYEQYF.

V and J are TRBV6-2 or TRBV6-3 and TRBJ2-5; 13 bases match TRBD2. The CDR3 covers 18 residues. V shed 0 bases, J shed 2 bases, and the junction held 6 bases outside the gene matches. From germline, CDR1 is MNHEY and CDR2 SVGEGT. The DNA of the CDR3 is TGTGCCAGCAGTTACTCCCGGACTAGCGGGAGAGGACAAGAGACCCAGTACTTC. It translates to CASSYSRTSGRGQETQYF.

The V call is TRBV10-3, the J call TRBJ2-7; D is unresolved. There are 14 residues in the CDR3. From germline, CDR1 is ENHRY and CDR2 SYGVKD. The V gene lost 0 bases and the J gene lost 5 bases, with 11 bases spanning the gap. CDR3 region: CAISESSRSHEQYF. The CDR3 nucleotides read TGTGCCATCAGTGAGTCGTCAAGGTCCCACGAGCAGTACTTC.

There are a few counts of this clonotype. The chain carries TRBV4-3 and TRBJ1-5; perhaps TRBD1 as D (5 bases). From germline, CDR1 is LGHNA and CDR2 YSLEER. V dropped 0 bases and J dropped 9 bases, with 12 bases sitting between them. The CDR3 extends over 14 amino acids. This chain's CDR3 is CASSQDLGGWPQHF. CDR3 sequence (DNA): TGCGCCAGCAGCCAAGATTTGGGGGGGTGGCCCCAGCATTTT.

This chain joins TRBV18 and TRBJ2-5; maybe TRBD2 (6 bases). V was pared by 3 bases and J by 11 bases, with 13 bases between. This CDR3 spans 12 amino acids. Germline assignment: CDR1 KGHSH and CDR2 LQKENI. The CDR3 coding sequence is TGTGCCAGCTCACCCGGGGGTAGTGAGCAGTACTTC. Translating it yields CASSPGGSEQYF.

The chain employs TRBV4-2 and TRBJ2-7, with 11 bases that match TRBD1. The CDR3 extends over 15 amino acids. V shed 1 base, J shed 12 bases, and the junction held 11 bases outside the gene matches. Per germline, CDR1 LGHNA and CDR2 YNFKEQ. The CDR3 bases are TGTGCCAGCAGCCAAGTGGGACAGGGGGTAAACATTCGGTACTTC. Translating gives CASSQVGQGVNIRYF.

A few counts support this clonotype. CDR3 sequence reads: CASTLAPRGSSYNEQFF. The CDR3 region has the DNA TGTGCCAGCACCCTAGCGCCCCGCGGCAGCTCCTACAATGAGCAGTTCTTC. V gene TRBV27 combines with J gene TRBJ2-1, with D perhaps matching TRBD2 (6 bases). This CDR3 has 17 residues. Germline lookup yields CDR1 MNHEY and CDR2 SMNVEV (reference sequence). V dropped 7 bases and J dropped 0 bases, with 19 bases sitting between them.

The chain combines TRBV5-1 with TRBJ2-3; perhaps TRBD2 as D (6 bases). The CDR3 runs 14 residues. Trimming left V 4 bases short and J 3 bases short, with 12 bases between. CDR1 and CDR2 (germline): SGHRS, YFSETQ. The CDR3 DNA follows: TGCGCCAGCAGCCCTTATGGGGGGACAGATACGCAGTATTTT. Translating it yields CASSPYGGTDTQYF. The full variable domain, its missing parts supplied by reference TRBV5-1 and TRBJ2-3, is KAGVTQTPRYLIKTRGQQVTLSCSPISGHRSVSWYQQTPGQGLQFLFEYFSETQRNKGNFPGRFSGRQFSNSRSEMNVSTLELGDSALYLCASSPYGGTDTQYFGPGTRLTVL.

This clonotype was seen more than once but under ten times. The V gene is TRBV27, the J gene TRBJ2-1; no firm D call. Trimming removed 5 bases at V and 5 bases at J, with 7 bases between. Germline CDR1 and CDR2: MNHEY and SMNVEV (reference sequence). The CDR3 is 12 residues long. As DNA, the CDR3 is TGTGCCAGCAGTCGGACGAACAATGAGCAGTTCTTC. Translated: CASSRTNNEQFF.

This chain uses TRBV7-9 with TRBJ2-6; TRBD1 or TRBD2 may be the D gene (5 bases each). Germline values: CDR1 SEHNR, CDR2 FQNEAQ (reference sequence). Deletions cut 3 bases from V and 7 bases from J, with 13 bases between. The CDR3 extends over 15 amino acids. The CDR3 bases are TGTGCCAGCAGCTTCGGGGCCCGCGGTGCCAACGTCCTGACTTTC. Translated: CASSFGARGANVLTF.

This clonotype has a handful of counts. The V call is TRBV20-1, the J call TRBJ2-1; 10 bases align to TRBD2. This CDR3 spans 13 amino acids. J gave up 7 bases and V 5 bases, and 5 bases lay outside the gene matches. Germline CDR1 DFQATT, CDR2 SNEGSKA (reference sequence). This chain's CDR3 is CSASSGSWNEQFF. The DNA for the CDR3 is TGCAGTGCTTCTAGCGGGAGCTGGAATGAGCAGTTCTTC.

The gene calls are TRBV6-5 and TRBJ1-1; D not resolved. This CDR3 spans 13 amino acids. V lost 11 bases and J lost 1, with 14 bases in between. Germline V lookup: CDR1 MNHEY, CDR2 SVGAGI. The CDR3 region is CAGGSARNTEAFF. The CDR3 nucleotides read TGTGCCGGCGGTTCGGCAAGGAACACTGAAGCTTTCTTT.